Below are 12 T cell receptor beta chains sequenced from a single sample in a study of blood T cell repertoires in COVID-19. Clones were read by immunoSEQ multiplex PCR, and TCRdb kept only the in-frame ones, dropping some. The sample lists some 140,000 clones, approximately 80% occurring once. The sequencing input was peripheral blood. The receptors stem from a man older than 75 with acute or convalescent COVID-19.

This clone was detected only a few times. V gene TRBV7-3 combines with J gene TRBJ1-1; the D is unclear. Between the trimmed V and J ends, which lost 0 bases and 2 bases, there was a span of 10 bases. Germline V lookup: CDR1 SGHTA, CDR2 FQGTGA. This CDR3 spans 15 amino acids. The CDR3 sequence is CASSLTAVGNTEAFF. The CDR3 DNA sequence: TGTGCCAGCAGCTTAACCGCGGTAGGAAACACTGAAGCTTTCTTT.

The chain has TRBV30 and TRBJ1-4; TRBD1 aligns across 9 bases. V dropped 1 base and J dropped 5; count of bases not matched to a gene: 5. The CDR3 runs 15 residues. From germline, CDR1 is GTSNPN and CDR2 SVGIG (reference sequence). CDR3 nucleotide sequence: TGTGCCTGGAGTGAGGGACAGGGAGGGAATGAAAAACTGTTTTTT. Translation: CAWSEGQGGNEKLFF.

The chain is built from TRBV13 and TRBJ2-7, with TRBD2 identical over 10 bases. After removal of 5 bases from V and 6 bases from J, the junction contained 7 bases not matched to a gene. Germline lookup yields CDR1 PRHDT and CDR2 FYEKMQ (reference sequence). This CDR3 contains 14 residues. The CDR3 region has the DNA TGTGCCAGCAGCGCGAGCGGGGGGGCCGTCGAGCAGTACTTC. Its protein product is CASSASGGAVEQYF.

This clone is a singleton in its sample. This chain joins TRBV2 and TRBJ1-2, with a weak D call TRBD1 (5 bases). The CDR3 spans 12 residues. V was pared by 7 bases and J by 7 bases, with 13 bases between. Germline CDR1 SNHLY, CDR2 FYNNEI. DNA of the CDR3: TGTGCCAGCAACACTCTCGGGGGTGGCTACACCTTC. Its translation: CASNTLGGGYTF. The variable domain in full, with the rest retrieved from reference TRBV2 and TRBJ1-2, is EPEVTQTPSHQVTQMGQEVILRCVPISNHLYFYWYRQILGQKVEFLVSFYNNEISEKSEIFDDQFSVERPDGSNFTLKIRSTKLEDSAMYFCASNTLGGGYTFGSGTRLTVV.

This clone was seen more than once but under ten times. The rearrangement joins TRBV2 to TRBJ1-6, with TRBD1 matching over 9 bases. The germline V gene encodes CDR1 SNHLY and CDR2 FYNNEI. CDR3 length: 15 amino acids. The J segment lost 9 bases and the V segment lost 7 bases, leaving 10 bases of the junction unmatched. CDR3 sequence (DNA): TGTGCCAGCACCCAATCACAGGGGGCGCGTTCACCCCTCCACTTT. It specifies CASTQSQGARSPLHF.

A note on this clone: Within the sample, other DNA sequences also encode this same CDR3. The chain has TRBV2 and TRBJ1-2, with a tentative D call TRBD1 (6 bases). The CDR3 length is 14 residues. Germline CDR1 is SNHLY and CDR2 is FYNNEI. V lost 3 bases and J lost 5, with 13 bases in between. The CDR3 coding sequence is TGTGCCAGCAGTGAGGGGGCAGGGGATTATGGCTACACCTTC. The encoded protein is CASSEGAGDYGYTF.

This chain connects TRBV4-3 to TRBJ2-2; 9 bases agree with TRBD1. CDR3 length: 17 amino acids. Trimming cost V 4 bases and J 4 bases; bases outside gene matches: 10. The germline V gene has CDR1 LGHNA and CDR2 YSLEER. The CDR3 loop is CASSRTGTGRSTGELFF. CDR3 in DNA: TGCGCCAGCAGCCGGACGGGGACAGGGAGATCCACCGGGGAGCTGTTTTTT.

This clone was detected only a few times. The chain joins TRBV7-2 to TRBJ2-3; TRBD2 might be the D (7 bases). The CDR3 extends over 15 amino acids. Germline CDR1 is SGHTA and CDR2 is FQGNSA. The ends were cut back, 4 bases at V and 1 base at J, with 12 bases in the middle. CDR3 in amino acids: CASSWAGAGTDTQYF. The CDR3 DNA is TGTGCCAGCAGCTGGGCGGGGGCCGGCACAGATACGCAGTATTTT.

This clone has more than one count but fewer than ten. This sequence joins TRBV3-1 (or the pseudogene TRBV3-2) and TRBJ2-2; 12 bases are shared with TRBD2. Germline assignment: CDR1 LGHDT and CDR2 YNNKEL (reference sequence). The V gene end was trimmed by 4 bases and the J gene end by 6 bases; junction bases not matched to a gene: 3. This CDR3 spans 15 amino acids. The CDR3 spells CASSPLAGGPGELFF. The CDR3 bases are TGTGCCAGCAGCCCTCTAGCGGGGGGGCCCGGGGAGCTGTTTTTT.

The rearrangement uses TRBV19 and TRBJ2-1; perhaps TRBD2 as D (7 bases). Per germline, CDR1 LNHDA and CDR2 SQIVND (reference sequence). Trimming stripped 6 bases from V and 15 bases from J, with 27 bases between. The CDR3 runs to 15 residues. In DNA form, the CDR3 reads TGTGCCAGTAGCCAAACCCGAGGGGGGGGAAAACGGCCGTTCTTC. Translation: CASSQTRGGGKRPFF.

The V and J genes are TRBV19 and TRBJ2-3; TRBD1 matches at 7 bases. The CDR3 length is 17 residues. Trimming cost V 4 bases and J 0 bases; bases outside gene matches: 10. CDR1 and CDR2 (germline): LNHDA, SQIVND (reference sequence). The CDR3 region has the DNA TGTGCCAGTAGTACTGGGCGGACAGGACCTAGCACAGATACGCAGTATTTT. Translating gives CASSTGRTGPSTDTQYF.

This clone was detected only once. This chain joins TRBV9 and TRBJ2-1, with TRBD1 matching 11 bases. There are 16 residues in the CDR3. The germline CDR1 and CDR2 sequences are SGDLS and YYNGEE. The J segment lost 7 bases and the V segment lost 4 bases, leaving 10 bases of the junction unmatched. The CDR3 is CASSFSGTGGRNEQFF. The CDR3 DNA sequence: TGTGCCAGCAGCTTCTCTGGGACAGGGGGAAGGAATGAGCAGTTCTTC.